The T cell receptor beta chain under discussion was sequenced for a study of vaccination effects on CD4 cells after COVID-19. Study findings and constraints: There was marked clonal contraction among infection- and vaccine-induced clones late after vaccination.

This clone turned up a few times. The antigen is undetermined. V lost 9 bases to trimming and J lost 4 bases; unmatched junction nucleotides: 11. The CDR3 sequence is 15 residues long. Looked up from germline, CDR1 is WSHSY and CDR2 is SAAADI. Sequencing was performed with immunoSEQ multiplex PCR; in TCRdb, only in-frame clones are kept and a portion is missing. The sample holds about 46,000 clones, about 70% seen once. Peptide-pool stimulation followed by sequencing identified expanded antigen-specific CD4+ clonotypes in the ViraFEST assay. Having been cultured for 9 to 11 days, the cells underwent CD4+ T cell isolation. The cohort was immunized with two doses of either the BNT162b2 or mRNA-1273 vaccine. Researchers reported culturing 2 million to 2.5 million PBMC in each well, adding approximately 10 IU/ml IL-2 and about 9.5 ug/ml peptides.

This chain connects TRBV10-2 to TRBJ1-5; 8 nucleotides match TRBD1. This sequence was found in a human donor who received a COVID-19 vaccine. Sequencing was performed on CD4+ T cells from PBMCs cultured with HCoV-OC43 spike peptides, taken after COVID-19 vaccination. Subset noted: HCoV-OC43 spike overlapping peptide pool stimulation. The CDR3 sequence is CARITTGEVNQPQHF. The DNA of the CDR3 is TGCGCCAGGATTACGACAGGGGAAGTTAATCAGCCCCAGCATTTT.